A selection of T cell receptor beta chains follows, all from one sample in a study of T cells expressing NK-cell markers. TCRdb re-called the 5' RACE reads, yielding one record per CDR3 amino acid sequence without DNA. Seen in this sample are around 15,000 distinct CDR3 sequences; the ten most common clones hold around 50%. Sequencing was done on a sample of blood T cells: a sorted CD56 or NKG2C T cell subset, CD4+ or CD8+ T cells, or bulk PBMC T cells (not recorded which). The receptors originated from a man aged 18 to 69 in good health. Both conserved end residues are part of each CDR3. Clone size is shown for a subset of rows, as once, few, many or a class of expanded clone.

clone size: NA
V gene: TRBV12-3/TRBV12-4
J gene: TRBJ1-5
CDR3 protein: CASSGRQGGRQPQHF

clone size: NA
V gene: TRBV30
J gene: TRBJ2-1
CDR3 protein: CAWRHYNEQFF

clone size: NA
V gene: TRBV20-1
J gene: TRBJ2-7
CDR3 protein: CSARDLRTSVYEQYF

clone size: NA
V gene: TRBV12-3/TRBV12-4
J gene: TRBJ2-7
CDR3 protein: CASSLDPGQGSYEQYF

clone size: NA
V gene: TRBV20-1
J gene: TRBJ1-1
CDR3 protein: CSAPAVIHGTEAFF

clone size: NA
V gene: TRBV7-2
J gene: TRBJ2-3
CDR3 protein: CASSLSLAGGRGTDTQYF

clone size: NA
V gene: TRBV7-3
J gene: TRBJ2-3
CDR3 protein: CASSTQSASTDTQYF

clone size: medium-sized
V gene: TRBV12-3/TRBV12-4
J gene: TRBJ2-2
CDR3 protein: CASSFDSLSANTGELFF

clone size: NA
V gene: TRBV12-3/TRBV12-4
J gene: TRBJ1-2
CDR3 protein: CASSLGQGRANYGYTF

clone size: NA
V gene: TRBV9
J gene: TRBJ2-1
CDR3 protein: CASSARGGEQFF

clone size: NA
V gene: TRBV5-1
J gene: TRBJ2-2
CDR3 protein: CASSLGDRTTGELFF

clone size: NA
V gene: TRBV19
J gene: TRBJ1-1
CDR3 protein: CASSIQGAGEAFF

clone size: NA
V gene: TRBV6-1
J gene: TRBJ1-2
CDR3 protein: CASSNIGPWDYGYTF

clone size: NA
V gene: TRBV12-3/TRBV12-4
J gene: TRBJ2-3
CDR3 protein: CASSKRLAGGPGTDTQYF

clone size: NA
V gene: TRBV12-3/TRBV12-4
J gene: TRBJ2-5
CDR3 protein: CASSFFETQYF

clone size: NA
V gene: TRBV5-8
J gene: TRBJ2-3
CDR3 protein: CASSFGQGTDTQYF

clone size: NA
V gene: TRBV20-1
J gene: TRBJ2-1
CDR3 protein: CSARDLWEGGNEQFF

clone size: NA
V gene: TRBV5-1
J gene: TRBJ1-1
CDR3 protein: CASSLEGRGTEAFF

clone size: medium-sized
V gene: TRBV20-1
J gene: TRBJ2-4
CDR3 protein: CSATGGGGNIQYF

clone size: NA
V gene: TRBV4-1
J gene: TRBJ2-7
CDR3 protein: CASSQVGTKQYF

clone size: NA
V gene: TRBV12-3/TRBV12-4
J gene: TRBJ2-6
CDR3 protein: CASAQSGANVLTF

clone size: NA
V gene: TRBV12-3/TRBV12-4
J gene: TRBJ1-5
CDR3 protein: CASSGQGPNQPQHF

clone size: NA
V gene: TRBV6-2/TRBV6-3
J gene: TRBJ2-2
CDR3 protein: CASSPPYWTSGRARNTGELFF

clone size: NA
V gene: TRBV10-2
J gene: TRBJ1-1
CDR3 protein: CASSFSRGLGLNTEAFF

clone size: NA
V gene: TRBV6-5
J gene: TRBJ2-3
CDR3 protein: CASSYPRTSGGGTDTQYF

clone size: NA
V gene: TRBV2
J gene: TRBJ2-3
CDR3 protein: CASSEFPGTDTQYF

clone size: NA
V gene: TRBV18
J gene: TRBJ2-2
CDR3 protein: CASSLQGRANTGELFF

clone size: NA
V gene: TRBV7-9
J gene: TRBJ2-3
CDR3 protein: CASSTSGGGSTDTQYF

clone size: NA
V gene: TRBV7-2
J gene: TRBJ2-1
CDR3 protein: CASSVWSGGPNNEQFF

clone size: NA
V gene: TRBV20-1
J gene: TRBJ1-4
CDR3 protein: CSARVSGGLEKLFF

clone size: NA
V gene: TRBV20-1
J gene: TRBJ1-5
CDR3 protein: CSARDSGTPWEPQHF

clone size: NA
V gene: TRBV20-1
J gene: TRBJ1-3
CDR3 protein: CSASKLPSSGNTIYF

clone size: NA
V gene: TRBV5-6
J gene: TRBJ2-5
CDR3 protein: CASSQGAGRKTQYF